A single T cell receptor (beta chain) is shown here with its context. Antigen unknown. V was pared by 1 base and J by 0 bases, with 10 bases between. CDR1 and CDR2 from the germline V gene are LNHNV and YYDKDF (reference sequence). This CDR3 has 16 amino acids. This entry comes from a study of T cell repertoires in cytomegalovirus infection. Study in general: Evidence of both CMV infection and a matching HLA type came from public TCR beta signatures. Study conclusions and caveats: HLA-C-restricted CMV clonotypes gave the most frequent clonotype in two of eight donors. Cumulative frequency of public TCR beta families picked out carriers of CMV plus the relevant HLA.

TCRdb ran MiXCR on the reads and lists one entry per CDR3 protein. The sample has 450,000 to 550,000 distinct CDR3 sequences; 16% are singletons. This chain links TRBV15 with TRBJ2-1, with D perhaps TRBD1 (6 bases). Specimen: CD8+ T cells from PBMCs. The source of this sequence is a human donor in good health (CMV status not recorded). Some clones in this sample may be carry-over from other donors' samples. Here the CDR3 reads CATSRGARGSYNEQFF. In DNA form, the CDR3 reads TGTGCCACCAGCAGAGGGGCCAGGGGCTCCTACAATGAGCAGTTCTTC. Drawing the rest from reference TRBV15 and TRBJ2-1, the complete variable domain is DAMVIQNPRYQVTQFGKPVTLSCSQTLNHNVMYWYQQKSSQAPKLLFHYYDKDFNNEADTPDNFQSRRPNTSFCFLDIRSPGLGDTAMYLCATSRGARGSYNEQFFGPGTRLTVL.